The 30 T cell receptor beta chains in this list originate from one sample, sequenced in a study of T cell repertoires in cytomegalovirus infection. TCRdb passed the reads through MiXCR, listing each CDR3 protein once. The profile shows hundreds of thousands of distinct CDR3 sequences, 15% to 20% of them singletons. What was sequenced was PBMCs. These receptors all stem from a human donor in good health (CMV status not recorded). Some clones in this sample may be carry-over from other donors' samples.

This clonotype was seen repeatedly, ten times or more. J is TRBJ2-7 and V is TRBV7-6; D not certain. The CDR3 has 14 residues. Germline V gene lookup returns CDR1 SGHVS and CDR2 FNYEAQ. Deletions cut 6 bases from V and 1 base from J, with 13 bases between. The CDR3 nucleotides read TGTGCCAGCAGATTAAGGCCCGGGTCCTACGAGCAGTACTTC. It codes for CASRLRPGSYEQYF.

The sample holds many counts of this clonotype. The gene calls are TRBV2 and TRBJ2-1; D is ambiguous. V lost 5 bases and J lost 3, with 11 bases in between. The germline CDR1 and CDR2 sequences are SNHLY and FYNNEI. The CDR3 covers 14 residues. CDR3 DNA: TGTGCCAGCAGTCCCCTCGCAAGCTACAATGAGCAGTTCTTC. The encoded protein is CASSPLASYNEQFF.

V is TRBV7-9 and J is TRBJ1-1; D perhaps matches TRBD1 (6 bases). CDR1 is SEHNR, CDR2 FQNEAQ, per germline (reference sequence). The CDR3 consists of 14 residues. The V end lost 4 bases, the J end lost 4 bases, and 13 bases lay between the germline ends. The CDR3 region has the DNA TGTGCCAGCAGCTCTAATGACAGGATCACTGAAGCTTTCTTT. This sequence encodes CASSSNDRITEAFF.

This clonotype was picked up many times. This chain uses TRBV19 with TRBJ1-5, with D possibly being TRBD1 (6 bases). V gave up 9 bases and J gave up 5 bases, with 14 bases separating them. Germline loops: CDR1 LNHDA, CDR2 SQIVND (reference sequence). CDR3 length: 13 residues. The CDR3 bases are TGTGCCAGCACTGTCACAGGGTATCAGCCCCAGCATTTT. Protein sequence: CASTVTGYQPQHF.

This clonotype has a handful of counts. The genes are TRBV3-1 and TRBJ1-1; D gene unclear. V was trimmed by 4 bases and J by 9 bases, leaving 15 bases between them. The CDR3 is 13 residues long. Germline CDR1 is LGHDT and CDR2 is YNNKEL (reference sequence). The chain's CDR3 is CASSPQRGTKAFF. Written as DNA, the CDR3 is TGTGCCAGCAGCCCACAACGGGGTACTAAAGCTTTCTTT.

This clonotype came up many times. This chain uses TRBV7-9 with TRBJ1-1; D not resolved. This CDR3 region has 15 residues. Germline CDR1 is SEHNR and CDR2 is FQNEAQ (reference sequence). The V end lost 5 bases, the J end lost 1 base, and 14 bases lay between the germline ends. The CDR3 region is CASSMHAVRNTEAFF. The CDR3 coding sequence is TGTGCCAGCAGCATGCATGCGGTCCGGAACACTGAAGCTTTCTTT.

The chain joins TRBV27 to TRBJ2-5; TRBD1 matches at 7 bases. V trimming: 3 bases; J trimming: 5 bases; junction bases outside the gene matches: 9. This CDR3 region has 15 residues. CDR1 and CDR2 from the germline V gene are MNHEY and SMNVEV (reference sequence). This CDR3 reads CASSFRNRGSETQYF. The DNA for the CDR3 is TGTGCCAGCAGTTTCAGAAACAGGGGCTCGGAGACCCAGTACTTC.

This clonotype was recorded a few times. One end of the junction is discordant with germline, which a read error may explain. DNA of the CDR3: TGTGCCAGCAGCTACAGGACAGGGAACTATGGCTACACCTTC. Translation: CASSYRTGNYGYTF. V and J are TRBV5-3 and TRBJ1-2, with TRBD1 identical over 8 bases. TRBV5-3 is an ORF, with its function uncertain. The CDR3 has 14 amino acids.

This clonotype has only a few counts. This chain uses TRBV7-9 with TRBJ2-7, with D maybe TRBD2 (6 bases). Germline V gene data show CDR1 as SEHNR and CDR2 as FQNEAQ (reference sequence). The CDR3 consists of 15 residues. Trimming removed 5 bases at V and 5 bases at J, with 19 bases between. This CDR3 reads CASSRPSEPTDEQYF. CDR3 coding DNA: TGTGCCAGCAGCCGTCCTAGCGAACCAACGGACGAGCAGTACTTC.

The table lists this clonotype with a few counts. The chain links TRBV29-1 to TRBJ1-2; 7 bases are shared with TRBD1. The CDR3 spans 14 residues. Losses at the gene ends were 7 bases for V and 6 bases for J; bases not matched to a gene: 14. Germline V CDR1 and CDR2: SQVTM, ANQGSEA. Here the CDR3 DNA reads TGCAGCGACCGATGGACAGGAGGCAATGATGGCTACACCTTC. Residues: CSDRWTGGNDGYTF.

At least ten counts were recorded for this clonotype. The chain combines TRBV5-1 with TRBJ1-5; tentatively, D is TRBD1 (6 bases). This CDR3 is 14 amino acids long. Germline assignment: CDR1 SGHRS and CDR2 YFSETQ. Trimming left V 0 bases short and J 7 bases short, with 11 bases between. As DNA, the CDR3 is TGCGCCAGCAGCTTGGCTGGGGGCGAGCAGCCCCAGCATTTT. It specifies CASSLAGGEQPQHF.

V gene TRBV20-1 combines with J gene TRBJ1-5; no definite D call. Looked up from germline, CDR1 is DFQATT and CDR2 is SNEGSKA (reference sequence). Trimming stripped 6 bases from V and 5 bases from J, with 20 bases between. This CDR3 comprises 15 residues. As DNA, the CDR3 is TGCAGTGCCCCCCGGGAGGCAGGTGTCCATCAGCCCCAGCATTTT. This translates into CSAPREAGVHQPQHF.

This sequence joins TRBV15 and TRBJ2-1, with 14 bases matching TRBD2. V shed 5 bases, J shed 6 bases, and the junction held 9 bases outside the gene matches. The length of the CDR3 is 17 residues. In germline, CDR1 is LNHNV, CDR2 YYDKDF (reference sequence). The CDR3 sequence is CATSVTSGGARINEQFF. The CDR3 bases are TGTGCCACCAGCGTGACTAGCGGGGGGGCCAGGATCAATGAGCAGTTCTTC. The complete variable domain, with remaining parts taken from reference TRBV15 and TRBJ2-1, reads DAMVIQNPRYQVTQFGKPVTLSCSQTLNHNVMYWYQQKSSQAPKLLFHYYDKDFNNEADTPDNFQSRRPNTSFCFLDIRSPGLGDTAMYLCATSVTSGGARINEQFFGPGTRLTVL.

This clonotype was picked up a small number of times. The gene calls are TRBV4-2 and TRBJ1-2; no definite D call. The CDR3 is 15 residues long. Trimming stripped 4 bases from V and 4 bases from J, with 16 bases between. The germline V gene has CDR1 LGHNA and CDR2 YNFKEQ. CDR3 amino acids: CASSLDFTVPYGYTF. The CDR3 nucleotides are TGTGCCAGCAGCCTGGACTTTACGGTGCCCTATGGCTACACCTTC.

This clonotype has a count of ten or more. The genes are TRBV10-3 and TRBJ1-1; TRBD1 matches at 7 bases. V lost 2 bases, J lost 1 base, and 7 bases stayed unmatched. The CDR3 extends over 16 amino acids. CDR1 is ENHRY and CDR2 is SYGVKD in the germline V gene. CDR3 DNA: TGTGCCATCAGTGAGGGGACAGCTCGGAAGAACACTGAAGCTTTCTTT. Amino acids: CAISEGTARKNTEAFF.

This sequence joins TRBV20-1 and TRBJ1-4, with 8 positions matching TRBD1. Germline CDR1 reads DFQATT; CDR2 reads SNEGSKA (reference sequence). The V gene end was trimmed by 3 bases and the J gene end by 5 bases; junction bases not matched to a gene: 17. The CDR3 has 18 residues. CDR3 region: CSARGLDRAWMGNEKLFF. Written as DNA, the CDR3 is TGCAGTGCTAGGGGACTGGACAGGGCGTGGATGGGAAATGAAAAACTGTTTTTT.

The rearrangement links TRBV15 to TRBJ1-5; unclear D gene. This CDR3 is built from 14 residues. The germline V gene has CDR1 LNHNV and CDR2 YYDKDF (reference sequence). The germline V and J ends were trimmed by 8 bases and 0 bases, with 11 bases remaining between them. This chain's CDR3 is CATQQRNSNQPQHF. The DNA of the CDR3 is TGTGCCACCCAACAGCGAAATAGCAATCAGCCCCAGCATTTT.

This chain links TRBV28 with TRBJ2-5; TRBD1 matches 10 bases. This CDR3 has 14 amino acids. V shed 4 bases, J shed 5 bases, and the junction held 4 bases outside the gene matches. Germline CDR1 is MDHEN and CDR2 is SYDVKM. The CDR3 sequence is CASSSTGGVETQYF. DNA of the CDR3: TGTGCCAGCAGTTCGACAGGGGGCGTGGAGACCCAGTACTTC.

Comment on this clonotype: One end of the junction is discordant with germline, which a read error may explain. The chain uses TRBV4-1 and TRBJ2-3; 11 bases are shared with TRBD2. The CDR3 is 17 residues long. Germline values: CDR1 MGHRA, CDR2 YSYEKL. DNA for the CDR3: TGTGCCAGCAGCCTAGCCTTCACTAGCGGGGGCGAATATACGCAGTATTTT. It codes for CASSLAFTSGGEYTQYF.

This clonotype has ten or more counts. CDR3 nucleotide sequence: TGTGCCAGCAGCCCAGGACTAGCGGGGGCCCACAATGAGCAGTTCTTC. This encodes CASSPGLAGAHNEQFF. This chain joins TRBV7-9 and TRBJ2-1; 13 bases agree with TRBD2. Germline-derived CDR1 and CDR2 are SEHNR and FQNEAQ (reference sequence). This CDR3 is 16 amino acids long. V shed 5 bases and J 5 bases; nucleotides not matched to a gene: 6.

This clonotype was detected ten times or more. The rearrangement links TRBV7-9 to TRBJ2-4; tentatively, D is TRBD2 (5 bases). This CDR3 spans 15 amino acids. Germline CDR1 is SEHNR and CDR2 is FQNEAQ (reference sequence). The V end lost 3 bases, the J end lost 0 bases, and 9 bases lay between the germline ends. The chain's CDR3 is CASSFRGIAKNIQYF. In nucleotides, the CDR3 is TGTGCCAGCAGCTTTCGAGGGATAGCCAAAAACATTCAGTACTTC. Using reference TRBV7-9 and TRBJ2-4 for the parts outside the CDR3, the full variable domain is DTGVSQNPRHKITKRGQNVTFRCDPISEHNRLYWYRQTLGQGPEFLTYFQNEAQLEKSRLLSDRFSAERPKGSFSTLEIQRTEQGDSAMYLCASSFRGIAKNIQYFGAGTRLSVL.

The rearrangement links TRBV2 to TRBJ1-5, with D possibly TRBD1 on 6 matching bases. This CDR3 has 15 residues. Germline CDR1 is SNHLY and CDR2 is FYNNEI. V lost 8 bases and J 0 bases, leaving 14 bases between the germline ends. The DNA for the CDR3 is TGTGCCAGCGCAGCGGGGGGCCATAGCAATCAGCCCCAGCATTTT. Translation: CASAAGGHSNQPQHF.

The gene calls are TRBV20-1 and TRBJ2-3; 8 nucleotides match TRBD2. The length of the CDR3 is 14 residues. The germline V gene has CDR1 DFQATT and CDR2 SNEGSKA (reference sequence). V lost 3 bases and J lost 4; bases outside the gene matches: 6. The CDR3: CSASRLARADTQYF. In nucleotides, the CDR3 is TGCAGTGCTAGTAGACTAGCGCGGGCAGATACGCAGTATTTT.

The chain employs TRBV29-1 and TRBJ1-2; D is uncertain. Germline CDR1 reads SQVTM; CDR2 reads ANQGSEA. This CDR3 comprises 13 residues. The V end was cut by 0 bases, the J end by 4 bases, with 9 bases between. The CDR3 DNA sequence: TGCAGCGTTGAAGATCGACCGACCTATGGCTACACCTTC. Translation gives CSVEDRPTYGYTF. Variable domain in full (rest from reference TRBV29-1 and TRBJ1-2): SAVISQKPSRDICQRGTSLTIQCQVDSQVTMMFWYRQQPGQSLTLIATANQGSEATYESGFVIDKFPISRPNLTFSTLTVSNMSPEDSSIYLCSVEDRPTYGYTFGSGTRLTVV.

Turning to this clonotype: A much larger clone is a single base away; this may be a read error. The J gene is TRBJ2-5, the V gene TRBV28; D is uncertain. The V end was cut by 7 bases, the J end by 7 bases, with 25 bases between. Germline CDR1 reads MDHEN; CDR2 reads SYDVKM. The CDR3 is 16 amino acids. DNA for the CDR3: TGTGCCAGCACCGTCGCTCCATTCTCCCAAGGCGGGACCCAGTACTTC. Its protein is CASTVAPFSQGGTQYF.

This clonotype was seen ten or more times. The chain carries TRBV19 and TRBJ1-6; a weak D match, TRBD1 (6 bases). The CDR3 extends over 16 amino acids. CDR1 and CDR2 (germline): LNHDA, SQIVND (reference sequence). V was trimmed by 5 bases and J by 5 bases, leaving 16 bases between them. CDR3 sequence: CASSLTGIVDNSPLHF. CDR3 DNA: TGTGCCAGTAGTCTTACAGGGATTGTGGATAATTCACCCCTCCACTTT. The full variable domain, rest sourced from reference TRBV19 and TRBJ1-6, is DGGITQSPKYLFRKEGQNVTLSCEQNLNHDAMYWYRQDPGQGLRLIYYSQIVNDFQKGDIAEGYSVSREKKESFPLTVTSAQKNPTAFYLCASSLTGIVDNSPLHFGNGTRLTVT.

Many counts were recorded for this clonotype. V is TRBV19 and J is TRBJ1-1; D not resolved. The CDR3 loop spans 14 amino acids. Trimming took off 6 bases at V and 8 bases at J, with 19 bases between the two ends. The germline V gene encodes CDR1 LNHDA and CDR2 SQIVND (reference sequence). CDR3 sequence: CASSLRGRIEEAFF. CDR3 bases: TGTGCCAGTAGCCTCCGTGGGCGGATAGAGGAAGCTTTCTTT.

V is TRBV28 and J is TRBJ1-3; D might be TRBD1 (6 bases). This CDR3 has 15 amino acids. Trimming took 4 bases from V and 0 from J, leaving 10 bases between them. In germline, CDR1 is MDHEN, CDR2 SYDVKM. The CDR3: CASSSRTASGNTIYF. In DNA form, the CDR3 reads TGTGCCAGCAGTTCCCGGACAGCCTCTGGAAACACCATATATTTT.

This clonotype was seen more than once but under ten times. The chain combines TRBV20-1 with TRBJ1-6, with D unresolved. The germline V gene has CDR1 DFQATT and CDR2 SNEGSKA (reference sequence). Trimming took off 3 bases at V and 5 bases at J, with 8 bases between the two ends. CDR3 size: 13 residues. The CDR3 nucleotides are TGCAGTGCTAGTTCTCAGGATAATTCACCCCTCCACTTT. Protein sequence: CSASSQDNSPLHF.

This clonotype came up a few times. The chain employs TRBV28 and TRBJ2-6, with D uncertain. The CDR3 is 14 amino acids. Germline CDR1 MDHEN, CDR2 SYDVKM. Trimming cost V 6 bases and J 0 bases, with 6 bases left between them. DNA of the CDR3: TGTGCCAGCAGGCAAGGCTCTGGGGCCAACGTCCTGACTTTC. Its protein product is CASRQGSGANVLTF.